Following are 18 T cell receptor beta chains from one sample sequenced in a study of blood T cell repertoires in COVID-19. Method: immunoSEQ multiplex PCR; TCRdb's copy keeps in-frame clones and lacks some. This sample carries about 82,000 clones, approximately 86% of them seen once, and the ten largest clones take 15% to 20%. The source material was peripheral blood. Receptors were obtained from a man aged 80 or over with active or convalescent COVID-19.

The chain employs TRBV7-8 and TRBJ1-2; TRBD1 aligns across 7 bases. Germline V lookup: CDR1 SGHVS, CDR2 FQNEAQ. Losses at the gene ends were 10 bases for V and 3 bases for J; bases not matched to a gene: 17. The CDR3 covers 16 residues. The CDR3 loop reads CATRIGPRTGDYGYTF. The CDR3 nucleotides read TGTGCCACGAGAATCGGACCCAGGACAGGAGACTATGGCTACACCTTC.

V and J are TRBV6-5 and TRBJ1-6, with D possibly being TRBD1 (6 bases). The V gene's germline CDR1 is MNHEY and CDR2 SVGAGI. The CDR3 has 15 amino acids. With 10 bases removed from V and 4 bases from J, the gap between germline ends came to 17 bases. The DNA for the CDR3 is TGTGCCACGGGAGGGGTCGGGACATATAATTCACCCCTCCACTTT. Protein product: CATGGVGTYNSPLHF.

J is TRBJ1-2 and V is TRBV10-3, with 11 bases aligning to TRBD1. In germline, CDR1 is ENHRY, CDR2 SYGVKD. V lost 0 bases and J lost 4; bases outside the gene matches: 7. This CDR3 is built from 17 residues. CDR3 sequence reads: CAISESDRGRLGYGYTF. The CDR3 DNA reads as TGTGCCATCAGTGAGTCGGACAGGGGGCGGTTAGGCTATGGCTACACCTTC.

This clone was seen a few times. The chain employs TRBV2 and TRBJ1-2; possible D gene TRBD1, 6 bases. This CDR3 region has 14 residues. The ends were cut back, 4 bases at V and 4 bases at J, with 13 bases in the middle. CDR1 and CDR2 (germline): SNHLY, FYNNEI. CDR3 amino acids: CASSGMQGLYGYTF. CDR3 DNA sequence: TGTGCCAGCAGTGGGATGCAGGGGCTCTATGGCTACACCTTC.

This clone appeared a few times. J is TRBJ2-1 and V is TRBV3-1 (or the pseudogene TRBV3-2); TRBD2 aligns across 10 bases. The CDR3 runs 15 residues. Germline V gives CDR1 LGHDT, CDR2 YNNKEL (reference sequence). V gave up 1 base and J gave up 3 bases; unmatched junction bases: 0. CDR3 sequence: CASSQASGSYNEQFF. The CDR3 bases are TGTGCCAGCAGCCAAGCTAGCGGGAGCTACAATGAGCAGTTCTTC.

The V and J genes are TRBV3-1 (or the pseudogene TRBV3-2) and TRBJ1-3; 8 positions match TRBD1. Trimming at V came to 2 bases and at J to 3 bases, leaving 6 bases not matched to a gene. Germline V lookup: CDR1 LGHDT, CDR2 YNNKEL (reference sequence). The CDR3 totals 16 residues. CDR3: CASSQRTGNRGNTIYF. The DNA for the CDR3 is TGTGCCAGCAGCCAAAGGACAGGGAATCGTGGAAACACCATATATTTT.

V is TRBV5-1 and J is TRBJ2-1, with a weak D call TRBD2 (7 bases). The V and J ends lost 0 bases and 9 bases respectively, with 16 bases between them. The CDR3 runs 15 residues. Germline assignment: CDR1 SGHRS and CDR2 YFSETQ. CDR3 residues: CASSLGLAGVGEQFF. The DNA for the CDR3 is TGCGCCAGCAGCTTGGGACTAGCAGGGGTTGGTGAGCAGTTCTTC.

The chain uses TRBV24-1 and TRBJ2-5; possibly TRBD1 for D (7 bases). From germline, CDR1 is KGHDR and CDR2 SFDVKD. This CDR3 region has 18 residues. V was clipped by 4 bases and J by 2 bases, with 22 bases between them. This chain's CDR3 is CATSDLGGGTALQETQYF. The CDR3 nucleotides read TGTGCCACCAGTGACCTGGGCGGCGGGACAGCGCTACAAGAGACCCAGTACTTC.

The rearrangement links TRBV27 to TRBJ2-7, with 7 positions matching TRBD1. This CDR3 is 16 amino acids long. Unmatched junction bases numbered 12, after V lost 3 bases and J lost 4 bases. Germline CDR1 reads MNHEY; CDR2 reads SMNVEV (reference sequence). The CDR3, as DNA: TGTGCCAGCAGTTTCGGTCCCCCGGGACAGTTTTACGAGCAGTACGTC. It encodes CASSFGPPGQFYEQYV.

The sample holds one count of this clone. The V gene is TRBV29-1, the J gene TRBJ2-1; 7 bases fit TRBD1. The V segment lost 8 bases and the J segment 8 bases; nucleotides outside the gene matches: 15. In germline, CDR1 is SQVTM, CDR2 ANQGSEA. The CDR3 spans 14 residues. CDR3: CSLTGTGESDEQFF. The CDR3 DNA reads TGCAGCCTGACGGGAACAGGGGAGAGTGATGAGCAGTTCTTC.

The V gene is TRBV7-9, the J gene TRBJ2-3; perhaps TRBD2 as D (6 bases). Trimming removed 5 bases from V and 8 bases from J, with 17 bases in between. The CDR3 has 14 amino acids. CDR1 and CDR2 (germline): SEHNR, FQNEAQ (reference sequence). The CDR3 DNA reads TGTGCCAGCAGCCCTTCTAGCGTGGTGGGTACGCAGTATTTT. Translation gives CASSPSSVVGTQYF. The complete variable domain, with remaining parts taken from reference TRBV7-9 and TRBJ2-3, reads DTGVSQNPRHKITKRGQNVTFRCDPISEHNRLYWYRQTLGQGPEFLTYFQNEAQLEKSRLLSDRFSAERPKGSFSTLEIQRTEQGDSAMYLCASSPSSVVGTQYFGPGTRLTVL.

This chain uses TRBV6-1 with TRBJ1-4; TRBD1 aligns across 7 bases. The CDR3 is 15 residues long. V dropped 3 bases and J dropped 3; count of bases not matched to a gene: 4. CDR1 is MNHNS, CDR2 SASEGT, per germline. CDR3 residues: CASSDPGQPNEKLFF. Written as DNA, the CDR3 is TGTGCCAGCAGTGATCCGGGACAGCCTAATGAAAAACTGTTTTTT.

The chain combines TRBV30 with TRBJ2-3; 7 positions match TRBD2. This CDR3 region has 14 residues. Losses at the gene ends were 4 bases for V and 5 bases for J; bases not matched to a gene: 9. Germline loops: CDR1 GTSNPN, CDR2 SVGIG (reference sequence). The CDR3 sequence: CAWTEGRAVDTQYF. CDR3 sequence (DNA): TGTGCCTGGACGGAGGGGAGGGCCGTAGATACGCAGTATTTT. The complete variable domain, with remaining parts taken from reference TRBV30 and TRBJ2-3, reads SQTIHQWPATLVQPVGSPLSLECTVEGTSNPNLYWYRQAAGRGLQLLFYSVGIGQISSEVPQNLSASRPQDRQFILSSKKLLLSDSGFYLCAWTEGRAVDTQYFGPGTRLTVL.

This clone showed up just a few times. At one end, the junction sequence differs from germline, possibly due to a read error. CDR3 loop: CSAYVDLGGAF. The CDR3 bases are TGCAGTGCTTATGTAGACCTAGGCGGCGCCTTC. V and J are TRBV20-1 and TRBJ1-2, with unresolved D. CDR1 is DFQATT and CDR2 is SNEGSKA in the germline V gene (reference sequence). This CDR3 has 11 residues.

The V and J genes are TRBV5-1 and TRBJ1-2; 9 positions agree with TRBD1. The CDR3 has 13 amino acids. From germline, CDR1 is SGHRS and CDR2 YFSETQ. The V and J ends lost 0 bases and 8 bases, in that order; junction bases with no gene match: 2. Here the CDR3 DNA reads TGCGCCAGCAGCTTGGGGGACAGGGTCGGCTACACCTTC. This translates into CASSLGDRVGYTF.

The genes are TRBV28 and TRBJ2-5; no clear D. This CDR3 spans 15 amino acids. Trimming took off 4 bases at V and 1 base at J, with 13 bases between the two ends. CDR1 is MDHEN and CDR2 is SYDVKM in the germline V gene. The chain's CDR3 is CASSSGPGVQETQYF. In DNA, the CDR3 is TGTGCCAGCAGTTCTGGCCCCGGAGTCCAAGAGACCCAGTACTTC.

The chain recombines TRBV27 with TRBJ2-1, with TRBD1 matching 9 bases. Germline CDR1 is MNHEY and CDR2 is SMNVEV (reference sequence). The CDR3 has 15 amino acids. The ends lost 5 bases at V and 7 bases at J; junction bases unmatched: 9. The CDR3 DNA sequence: TGTGCCAGCAGTCTCACCGGGACAGGGTTGAATGAGCAGTTCTTC. Amino acids: CASSLTGTGLNEQFF.

This chain connects TRBV18 to TRBJ2-1, with D unclear. Germline CDR1 and CDR2: KGHSH and LQKENI. The CDR3 loop spans 13 amino acids. Trimming took 3 bases from V and 5 from J, leaving 8 bases between them. Written as DNA, the CDR3 is TGTGCCAGCTCACCCCACAGAGACAATGAGCAGTTCTTC. It yields the protein CASSPHRDNEQFF.